One TCR beta chain is described in this entry. Its specificity is not known. The sample comes from a study of cytomegalovirus exposure and HLA in healthy donors. The donors were healthy bone marrow donors. 13 Jbeta primers and 60 Vbeta primers were used for the PCR. Here immunoSEQ multiplex PCR was the method, and the copy in TCRdb shows in-frame clones only, minus some. The profile shows about 100,000 clones, 60% to 80% of them singletons. V dropped 4 bases and J dropped 4; count of bases not matched to a gene: 6. There are 15 residues in the CDR3. Germline values: CDR1 SGHNT, CDR2 YYREEE (reference sequence). General study results and limits: Other equally common chains were less clonally expanded than HLA-associated TCR beta chains, a later analysis showed.

The chain is built from TRBV5-4 and TRBJ2-5; 11 nucleotides line up with TRBD1. The sequenced sample was PBMCs. The source of this sequence is a woman aged 55-69 years in good health and CMV-seropositive. The CDR3 DNA reads as TGTGCCAGCAGCCTGGGACAGGGGGGCCGAGAGACCCAGTACTTC. Its protein is CASSLGQGGRETQYF.